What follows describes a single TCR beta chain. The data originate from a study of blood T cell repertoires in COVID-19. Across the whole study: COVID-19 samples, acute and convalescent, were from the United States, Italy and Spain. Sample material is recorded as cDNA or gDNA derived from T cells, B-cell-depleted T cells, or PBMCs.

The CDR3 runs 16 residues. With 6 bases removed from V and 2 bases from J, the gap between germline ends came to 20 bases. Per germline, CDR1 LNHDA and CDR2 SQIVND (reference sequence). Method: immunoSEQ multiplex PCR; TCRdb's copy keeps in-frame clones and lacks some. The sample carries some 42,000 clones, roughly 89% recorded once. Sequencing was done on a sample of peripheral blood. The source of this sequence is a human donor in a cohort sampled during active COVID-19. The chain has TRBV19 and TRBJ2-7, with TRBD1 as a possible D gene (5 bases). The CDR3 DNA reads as TGTGCCAGTAGCCCTGCTTGGCAGGGAAGCGCCTACGAGCAGTACTTC. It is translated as CASSPAWQGSAYEQYF.